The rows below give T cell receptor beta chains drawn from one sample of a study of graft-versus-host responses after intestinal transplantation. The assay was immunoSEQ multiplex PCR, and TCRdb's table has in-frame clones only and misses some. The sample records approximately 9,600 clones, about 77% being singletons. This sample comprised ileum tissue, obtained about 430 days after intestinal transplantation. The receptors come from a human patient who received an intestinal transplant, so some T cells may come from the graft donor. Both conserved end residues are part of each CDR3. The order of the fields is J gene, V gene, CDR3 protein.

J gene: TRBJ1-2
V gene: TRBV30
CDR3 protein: CAWERVDNRYGYTF

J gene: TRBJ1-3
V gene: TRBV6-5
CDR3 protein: CASRLTGGSGNTIYF

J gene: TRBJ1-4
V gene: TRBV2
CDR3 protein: CASSGLLGTVTNEKLFF

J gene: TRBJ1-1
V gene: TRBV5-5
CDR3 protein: CASSPNSAALNTEAFF

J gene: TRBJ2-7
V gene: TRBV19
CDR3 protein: CASSPMDSGFSYEQYF

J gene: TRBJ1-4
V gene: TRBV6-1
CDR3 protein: CASSEYGEKLFF

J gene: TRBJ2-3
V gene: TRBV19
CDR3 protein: CASSIYPFPSTDTQYF

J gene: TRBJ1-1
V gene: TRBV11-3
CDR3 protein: CASSGQMNTEAFF

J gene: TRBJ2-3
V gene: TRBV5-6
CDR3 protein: CASSFNAGGPGDTQYF

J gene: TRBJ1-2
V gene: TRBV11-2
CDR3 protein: CASSPGQGYGYTF

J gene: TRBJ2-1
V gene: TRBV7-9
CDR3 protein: CASSRGANYNEQFF

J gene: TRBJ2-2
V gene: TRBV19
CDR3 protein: CASTDRTYTGELFF

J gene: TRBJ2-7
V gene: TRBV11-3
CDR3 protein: CATKNDPVAYEQYF

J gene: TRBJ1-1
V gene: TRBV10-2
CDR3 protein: CASSEWIDRGLEAFF

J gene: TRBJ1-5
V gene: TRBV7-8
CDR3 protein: CASSLEDSSNQPQHF

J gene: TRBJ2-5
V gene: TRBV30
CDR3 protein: CAWSVVPTMKETQYF

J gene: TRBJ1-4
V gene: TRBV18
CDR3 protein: CASSPTGQSNEKLFF

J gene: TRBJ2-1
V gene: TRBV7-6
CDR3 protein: CAGSPWTGDEQFF

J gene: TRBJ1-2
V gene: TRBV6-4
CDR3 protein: CASSGQGGYTF

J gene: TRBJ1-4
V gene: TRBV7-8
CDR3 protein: CASSTGTGVRQAEKLFF

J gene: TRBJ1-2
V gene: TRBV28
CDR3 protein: CASSLFGGERGYTF

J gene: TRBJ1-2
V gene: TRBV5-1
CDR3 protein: CASSLEGQGPYGYTF

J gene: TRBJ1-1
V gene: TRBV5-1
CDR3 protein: CASSLAWTENTEAFF

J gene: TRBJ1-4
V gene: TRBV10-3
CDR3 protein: CATRPGPGESTNEKLFF

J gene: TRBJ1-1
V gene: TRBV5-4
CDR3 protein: CASSLKSTGVSTEAFF

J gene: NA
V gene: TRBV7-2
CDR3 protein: CASSKQSGGLPYEQYF

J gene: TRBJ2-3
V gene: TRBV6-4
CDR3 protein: CASSDSSGGADTQYF

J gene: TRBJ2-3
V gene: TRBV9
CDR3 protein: CASSVEDLGIDTQYF

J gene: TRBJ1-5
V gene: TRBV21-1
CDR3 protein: CASTNDGGGKIGNQPQHF

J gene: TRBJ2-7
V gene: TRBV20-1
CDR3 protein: CSGADGGEQYF

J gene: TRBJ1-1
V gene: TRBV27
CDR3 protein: CASSKPGQGSEAFF

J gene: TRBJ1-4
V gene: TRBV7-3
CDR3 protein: CASRAGPNNEKLFF

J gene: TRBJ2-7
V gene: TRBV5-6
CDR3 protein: CASSSPQGRNYEQYF

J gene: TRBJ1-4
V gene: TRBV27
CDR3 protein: CASRKGEFLFF

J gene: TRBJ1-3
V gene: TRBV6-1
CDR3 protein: CASTPDRLGNTIYF

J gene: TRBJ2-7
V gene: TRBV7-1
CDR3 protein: CASSLNLGTEQYF

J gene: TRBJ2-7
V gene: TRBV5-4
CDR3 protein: CASSLKSGRAYEQYF

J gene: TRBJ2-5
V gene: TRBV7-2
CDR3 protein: CASSRGGAGETQYF

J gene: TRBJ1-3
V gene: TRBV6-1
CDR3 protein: CASSDTGHSGNTIYF

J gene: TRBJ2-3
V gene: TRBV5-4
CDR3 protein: CASSLGLAGGSAGTQYF

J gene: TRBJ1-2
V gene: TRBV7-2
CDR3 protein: CASSLQTGNAGYTF

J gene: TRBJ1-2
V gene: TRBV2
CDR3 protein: CASESRGRRGLNGYTF

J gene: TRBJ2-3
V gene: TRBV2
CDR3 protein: CACIVLRGTDTQYF

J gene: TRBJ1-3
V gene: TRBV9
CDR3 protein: CASSVAPGLGNTIYF

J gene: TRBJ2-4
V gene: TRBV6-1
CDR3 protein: CASSEWDTNIQYF

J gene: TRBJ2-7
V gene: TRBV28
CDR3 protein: CASTKRGSTYEQYF

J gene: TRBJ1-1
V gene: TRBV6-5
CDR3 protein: CASSLDGGTEAFF

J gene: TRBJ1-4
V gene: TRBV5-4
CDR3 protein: CASSLDDRTNEKLFF

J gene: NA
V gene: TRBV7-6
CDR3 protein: CVSSPQVGGSSYEQYF

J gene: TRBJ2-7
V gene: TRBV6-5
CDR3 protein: CASSYQEHYEQYF